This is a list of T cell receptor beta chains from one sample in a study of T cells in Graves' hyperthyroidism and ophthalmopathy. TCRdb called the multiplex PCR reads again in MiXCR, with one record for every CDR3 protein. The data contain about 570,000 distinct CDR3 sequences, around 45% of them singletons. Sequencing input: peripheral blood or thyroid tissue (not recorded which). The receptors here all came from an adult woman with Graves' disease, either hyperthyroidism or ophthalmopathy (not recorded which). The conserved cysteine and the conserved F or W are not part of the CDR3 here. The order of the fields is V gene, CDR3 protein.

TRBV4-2 ASSQDPAGPETQY
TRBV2 ASLNAGTGGEQY
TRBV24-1 ATSEPSGGGGPNQPQH
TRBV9 ASSVGQGYTGELF
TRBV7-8 ASSPTTGKGSRGNQPQH
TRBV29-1 SVEGTSLNEQY
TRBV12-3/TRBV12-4 ASSLLLENTGELF
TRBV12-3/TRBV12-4 ASSFSGEQY
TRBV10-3 ATRGTGHYEQY
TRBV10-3 AISARTGTGGEGYT
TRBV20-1 SAPSGGFETQY
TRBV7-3 ASSANMGAGAF
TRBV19 ASRWGGRGNQPQH
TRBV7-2 ASSLGRRNQPQH
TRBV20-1 SASNLRGRPSYEQY
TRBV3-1 ASSQGPGDEQY
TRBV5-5 ARRDSNTGELF
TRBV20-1 SARRGGVEWNEQY
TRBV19 ASSIQASTEAF
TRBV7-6 ASSLAPRGTQRPQH
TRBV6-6 ASSGGVAGANVLT
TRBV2 ASSEADGELF
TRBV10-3 AISDRNQETQY
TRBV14 ASSQRLGLGTEAF
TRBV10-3 AIRKGQGDGYT
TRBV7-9 ASSLRYGGDQPQH
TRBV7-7 ASSSSAGNTGELF
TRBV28 ASSLNQTPYSNQPQH
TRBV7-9 ASSPRTLRDTQY
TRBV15 ATSRAGLNYEQY
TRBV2 ASSDVTAQETQY
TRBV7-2 ASSPETENYGYT
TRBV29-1 SVGESYEQY
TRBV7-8 ASSLARAGRSTQETQY
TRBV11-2 ASSLSWDRASYEQY
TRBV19 ASRRDKSNTGELF
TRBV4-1 ASSQRGPISNQPQH
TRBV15 ATSRGGGEETQY
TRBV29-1 SVEEERTEAF
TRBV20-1 SAALPGRNGYT